This TCR beta chain was sequenced in a study of PD-1 blockade in classical Hodgkin lymphoma. Overall study context: Each patient was given nivolumab 3 mg/kg through a vein every 2 weeks.

The germline CDR1 and CDR2 sequences are SGHTA and FQGNSA. V was shortened by 5 bases and J by 4 bases, with 17 bases between the two germline ends. The CDR3 runs to 15 residues. On this clone: Its antigen is unidentified.

Autologous stem cell transplantation was followed by relapse in every patient, and brentuximab vedotin exposure varied. The study recorded best responses of complete response, partial response or progressive disease. Repertoires were generated with immunoSEQ multiplex PCR, while TCRdb's copy carries only in-frame clones and drops some. The data hold about 13,000 clones, with 92% observed a single time. Overall study results and limits: Reasons behind the repertoire differences stay unclear, perhaps disease activity or earlier therapy.

Sequencing was performed on peripheral blood mononuclear cells (PBMCs), taken at baseline. The clonotype was recovered from a human donor with classical Hodgkin lymphoma. The chain recombines TRBV7-2 with TRBJ1-2; weak D call: TRBD1 (5 bases). The CDR3 coding sequence is TGTGCCAGCAGCCCCCAATTCGCAGGGAGCTATGGCTACACCTTC. This sequence encodes CASSPQFAGSYGYTF.